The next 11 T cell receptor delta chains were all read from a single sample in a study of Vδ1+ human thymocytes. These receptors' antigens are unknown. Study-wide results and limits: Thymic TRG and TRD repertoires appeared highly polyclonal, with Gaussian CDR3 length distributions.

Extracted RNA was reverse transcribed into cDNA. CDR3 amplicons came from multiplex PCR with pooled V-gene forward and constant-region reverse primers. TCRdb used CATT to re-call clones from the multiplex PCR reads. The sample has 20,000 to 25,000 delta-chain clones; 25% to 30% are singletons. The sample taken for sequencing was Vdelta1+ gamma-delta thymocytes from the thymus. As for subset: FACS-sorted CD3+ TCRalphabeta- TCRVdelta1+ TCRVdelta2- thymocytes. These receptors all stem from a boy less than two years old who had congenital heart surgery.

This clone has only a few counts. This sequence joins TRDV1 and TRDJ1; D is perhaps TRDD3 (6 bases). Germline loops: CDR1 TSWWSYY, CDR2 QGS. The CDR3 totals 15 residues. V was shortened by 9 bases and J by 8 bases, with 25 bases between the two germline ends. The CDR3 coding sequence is TGTGCTCTCCAAAACCGAAGGGGATGGGAACCCAAACTCATCTTT. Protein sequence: CALQNRRGWEPKLIF.

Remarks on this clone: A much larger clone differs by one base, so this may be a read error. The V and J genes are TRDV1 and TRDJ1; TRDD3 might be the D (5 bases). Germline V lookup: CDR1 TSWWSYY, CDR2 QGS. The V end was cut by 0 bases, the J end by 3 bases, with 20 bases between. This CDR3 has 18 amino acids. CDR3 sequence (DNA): TGTGCTCTTGGGGAACTGCTCAGACAGCGGGGGCACGCCGATAAACTCATCTTT. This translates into CALGELLRQRGHADKLIF.

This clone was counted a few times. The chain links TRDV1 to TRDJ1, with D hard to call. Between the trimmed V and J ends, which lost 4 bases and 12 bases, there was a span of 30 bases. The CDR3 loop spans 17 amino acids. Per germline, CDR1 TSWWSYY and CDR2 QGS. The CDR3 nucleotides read TGTGCTCTTGGGGGGCGGATTCCCGAACCGAGCGTGGCCAAAGTCATCTTT. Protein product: CALGGRIPEPSVAKVIF.

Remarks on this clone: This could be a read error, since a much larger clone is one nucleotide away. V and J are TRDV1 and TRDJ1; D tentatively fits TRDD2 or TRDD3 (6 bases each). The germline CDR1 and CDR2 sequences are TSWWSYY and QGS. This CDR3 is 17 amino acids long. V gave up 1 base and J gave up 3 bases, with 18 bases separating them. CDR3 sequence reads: CALGERGNVPNADKLIF. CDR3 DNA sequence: TGTGCTCTTGGGGAACGGGGGAACGTTCCTAACGCCGATAAACTCATCTTT.

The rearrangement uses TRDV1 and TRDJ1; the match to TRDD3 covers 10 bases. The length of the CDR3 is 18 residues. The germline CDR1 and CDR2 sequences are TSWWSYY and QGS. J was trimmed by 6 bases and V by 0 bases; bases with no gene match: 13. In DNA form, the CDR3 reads TGTGCTCTTGGGGAACTAAGACGGCCGAGTGGGGGATACCATAAACTCATCTTT. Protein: CALGELRRPSGGYHKLIF.

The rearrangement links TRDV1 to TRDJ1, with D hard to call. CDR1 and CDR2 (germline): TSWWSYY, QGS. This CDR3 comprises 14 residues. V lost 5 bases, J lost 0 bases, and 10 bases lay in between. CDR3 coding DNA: TGTGCTCTTGGGAAGGGCGTCTACACCGATAAACTCATCTTT. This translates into CALGKGVYTDKLIF.

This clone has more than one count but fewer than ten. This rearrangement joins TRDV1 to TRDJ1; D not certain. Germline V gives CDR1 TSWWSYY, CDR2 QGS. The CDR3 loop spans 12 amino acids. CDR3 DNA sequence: TGTGCGATCTCCGGCTACACCGATAAACTCATCTTT. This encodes CAISGYTDKLIF.

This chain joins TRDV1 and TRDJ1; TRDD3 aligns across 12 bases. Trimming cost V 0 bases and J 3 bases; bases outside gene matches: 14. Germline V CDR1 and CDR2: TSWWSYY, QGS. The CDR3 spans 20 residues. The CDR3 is CALGELLRTGGYLIPDKLIF. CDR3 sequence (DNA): TGTGCTCTTGGGGAACTACTGAGGACTGGGGGATACTTAATTCCCGATAAACTCATCTTT.

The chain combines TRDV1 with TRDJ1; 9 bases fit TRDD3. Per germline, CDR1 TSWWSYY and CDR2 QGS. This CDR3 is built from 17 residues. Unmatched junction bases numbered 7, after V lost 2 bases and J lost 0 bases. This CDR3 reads CALGEGVWGMYTDKLIF. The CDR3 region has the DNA TGTGCTCTTGGGGAAGGGGTCTGGGGGATGTACACCGATAAACTCATCTTT.

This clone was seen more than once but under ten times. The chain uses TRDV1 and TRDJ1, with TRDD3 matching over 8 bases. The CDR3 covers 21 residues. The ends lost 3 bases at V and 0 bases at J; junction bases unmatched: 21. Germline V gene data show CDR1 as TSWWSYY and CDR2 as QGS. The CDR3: CALGDPITVGDALLYTDKLIF. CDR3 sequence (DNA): TGTGCTCTTGGGGACCCCATCACAGTGGGGGATGCGCTATTGTACACCGATAAACTCATCTTT.

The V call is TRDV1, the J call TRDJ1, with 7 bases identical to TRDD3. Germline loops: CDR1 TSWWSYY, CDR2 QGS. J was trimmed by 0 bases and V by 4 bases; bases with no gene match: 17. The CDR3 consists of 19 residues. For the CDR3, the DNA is TGTGCTCTTGGGGCACCGGTACCTACCCGTACTGGGGACACCGATAAACTCATCTTT. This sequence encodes CALGAPVPTRTGDTDKLIF.